This T cell receptor beta chain was found in a study of cytomegalovirus exposure and HLA in healthy donors. Study-wide results and limits: Cytomegalovirus association was assigned to more than 150 TCR beta chains. An observed cluster of highly shared sequence variants was recorded as a likely sequencing artifact. Earlier findings revealed that most TCR beta V segments proved productive either about 87% or about 30% of the time.

On this clone: Its antigen is currently unknown.

The PCR had 60 Vbeta and 13 Jbeta primers. Measured with immunoSEQ multiplex PCR; TCRdb has only the in-frame clones, and not every one. The table has some 170,000 clones, 70% to 85% seen once. The germline gives CDR1 SGHRS, CDR2 YFSETQ. The V gene end was trimmed by 4 bases and the J gene end by 4 bases; junction bases not matched to a gene: 8. The CDR3 covers 14 residues. The genes are TRBV5-1 and TRBJ2-7; TRBD1 agrees at 7 bases. This clonotype was sampled from a man aged 25-45 years in good health and CMV-seropositive. The specimen sequenced was PBMCs. CDR3 amino acids: CASSLGGFGYEQYF. The CDR3 coding sequence is TGCGCCAGCAGCCTAGGGGGCTTCGGGTACGAGCAGTACTTC.